This is a list of T cell receptor beta chains from one sample in a study of T-cell memory formation after mild COVID-19. TCRdb re-called the 5' RACE reads through MiXCR, storing one row per CDR3 protein. The table records under 450,000 distinct CDR3 sequences, 20% to 25% of them present only once. The sequenced sample consisted of PBMCs or a T cell subset sorted from them (not recorded which). Receptor source: a man in his late teens or twenties who had mild COVID-19 (a few samples of this study predate the infection). Cell type and time point are not known. Each CDR3 is given with its conserved first and last residue. A D gene is named only where the DNA matches it firmly. The size entry is marked missing in some rows and otherwise reads once, few, many or a size class.

CDR3nt | CDR3aa | j_gene | v_gene | d_gene | abundance
TGCAGCGTTGCCGCTGACACCGGCTACACCTTC | CSVAADTGYTF | TRBJ1-2 | TRBV29-1 | . | many
TGCGCCAGCAGCTCGTCAGGGCACGAGCAGTACTTC | CASSSSGHEQYF | TRBJ2-7 | TRBV5-1 | . | .
TGCGCCAGCAGAACAGGGGTGTATCGGGACTATGGCTACACCTTC | CASRTGVYRDYGYTF | TRBJ1-2 | TRBV5-1 | TRBD1 | .
TGCGCCAGCAGCCACGGGGGCGAGACTGAAGCTTTCTTT | CASSHGGETEAFF | TRBJ1-1 | TRBV4-1 | . | .
TGCAGTGCTAGAAAGTTTCCGGGAAGAAACACTGAAGCTTTCTTT | CSARKFPGRNTEAFF | TRBJ1-1 | TRBV20-1 | . | .
TGTGCCAGCAGCATCACGGACAGGGAAGGGGAGACCCAGTACTTC | CASSITDREGETQYF | TRBJ2-5 | TRBV7-2 | TRBD1 | few
TGTGCCAGCAGTCACCGTGAGGGAGTTAGGGCCGGGGAGCTGTTTTTT | CASSHREGVRAGELFF | TRBJ2-2 | TRBV27 | . | .
TGTGCCAGCACGGTAGAGCGGCCAACCCAAGAGACCCAGTACTTC | CASTVERPTQETQYF | TRBJ2-5 | TRBV7-8 | . | few
TGCGCCAGCAGCTTGGAAGGGGGCGCAGCCTATGGCTACACCTTC | CASSLEGGAAYGYTF | TRBJ1-2 | TRBV5-1 | TRBD1 | .
TGTGCCACCTCTGCGGGCCGCGCAGGACTAGCGGGGGAAGATGAGCAGTTCTTC | CATSAGRAGLAGEDEQFF | TRBJ2-1 | TRBV10-3 | TRBD2 | few
TGTGCCAGCAGCGTGGGGCGGACTCCAACTAATGAAAAACTGTTTTTT | CASSVGRTPTNEKLFF | TRBJ1-4 | TRBV9 | . | few
TGTGCCAGCAGCCCCCCCGGCAAAAACATTCAGTACTTC | CASSPPGKNIQYF | TRBJ2-4 | TRBV7-2 | . | many
TGCAGTGCTATGGGGGGGGCTGTCTACAATGAGCAGTTCTTC | CSAMGGAVYNEQFF | TRBJ2-1 | TRBV20-1 | . | many
TGTGCCAGCAGCTTATATTCAATGAACACTGAAGCTTTCTTT | CASSLYSMNTEAFF | TRBJ1-1 | TRBV7-6 | . | .
TGTGCCAGCAGCTCAACCCGGACAGGGGCCTCCTACGAGCAGTACTTC | CASSSTRTGASYEQYF | TRBJ2-7 | TRBV7-8 | TRBD1 | .
TGTGCCAGCAAACTAGCAGGGGGCATAAGCACAGATACGCAGTATTTT | CASKLAGGISTDTQYF | TRBJ2-3 | TRBV6-5 | TRBD1 | few
TGCAGCGTTGTTGACGGTGGGGATACGCAGTATTTT | CSVVDGGDTQYF | TRBJ2-3 | TRBV29-1 | . | few
TGCGCCAGCAGCCCGCCGGGGGCCTTGGAGACCCAGTACTTC | CASSPPGALETQYF | TRBJ2-5 | TRBV4-1 | . | .
TGTGCCAGCAGCGTAGCCACTAATGAAAAACTGTTTTTT | CASSVATNEKLFF | TRBJ1-4 | TRBV9 | . | few
TGTGCCAGCTCACCTCAGGAGGTCTATGGCTACACCTTC | CASSPQEVYGYTF | TRBJ1-2 | TRBV18 | . | .
TGTGCCAGCAGTTGCCCCCGGACAGGGTGTACCGTGGAGCTGTTTTTT | CASSCPRTGCTVELFF | TRBJ2-2 | TRBV6-2/TRBV6-3 | TRBD1 | .
TGTGCCAGCAGCCGAAGCGGGGGGATCTCGGATGAGCAGTTCTTC | CASSRSGGISDEQFF | TRBJ2-1 | TRBV7-7 | TRBD2 | .